These 13 T cell receptor beta chains came from one sample sequenced in a study of radiation and T cells in renal cell carcinoma. Produced via immunoSEQ multiplex PCR; TCRdb's table is partial and in-frame only. The sample carries 97,000 or so clones, around 84% recorded once. The time point denotes: blood 4 weeks post-SBRT, at nephrectomy. Treatment in this sample: 15 Gy SBRT to primary tumor, nephrectomy 4 weeks later. The specimen was blood, collected from a patient whose treatment included radiotherapy and nephrectomy. The receptors shown here come from a man aged 55 to 69 with renal cell carcinoma.

V gene TRBV28 combines with J gene TRBJ1-2, with 7 bases fitting TRBD1. V gave up 1 base and J gave up 7 bases; unmatched junction bases: 12. CDR3 length equals 16 residues. Germline CDR1 MDHEN, CDR2 SYDVKM. CDR3 nucleotides: TGTGCCAGCAGTTTATCCCCAGGGGGGAGGGTAGGTGGCTACACCTTC. Its translation: CASSLSPGGRVGGYTF.

The rearrangement links TRBV18 to TRBJ1-1; D is unresolved. This CDR3 contains 13 residues. V shed 8 bases and J shed 3 bases, with 13 bases lying between them. Per germline, CDR1 KGHSH and CDR2 LQKENI. The CDR3 DNA follows: TGTGCCAGCCTACCCCTCCTAGACACTGAAGCTTTCTTT. As protein: CASLPLLDTEAFF. The full variable domain, rest sourced from reference TRBV18 and TRBJ1-1, is NAGVMQNPRHLVRRRGQEARLRCSPMKGHSHVYWYRQLPEEGLKFMVYLQKENIIDESGMPKERFSAEFPKEGPSILRIQQVVRGDSAAYFCASLPLLDTEAFFGQGTRLTVV.

This chain connects TRBV6-5 to TRBJ2-3; 10 bases align to TRBD2. The CDR3 runs 16 residues. J gave up 7 bases and V 4 bases, and 11 bases lay outside the gene matches. The germline gives CDR1 MNHEY, CDR2 SVGAGI. This CDR3 reads CASSFRAGGLANTQYF. CDR3 nucleotides: TGTGCCAGCAGTTTCCGAGCGGGAGGGCTAGCTAATACGCAGTATTTT.

The V call is TRBV10-1, the J call TRBJ2-1, with 9 bases lining up with TRBD2. Germline V gene sequence: CDR1 WNHNN, CDR2 SYGVQD (reference sequence). The junction had 3 bases not matched to a gene; V was cut back by 7 bases and J by 5 bases. The CDR3 length is 13 residues. The CDR3 spells CASMASGNNEQFF. CDR3 in DNA: TGCGCCAGCATGGCTAGCGGGAACAATGAGCAGTTCTTC.

This clone was observed once. The chain links TRBV28 to TRBJ2-1; 14 nucleotides line up with TRBD2. The germline V gene has CDR1 MDHEN and CDR2 SYDVKM. CDR3 length: 18 residues. Trimming at V came to 1 base and at J to 5 bases, leaving 7 bases not matched to a gene. CDR3 bases: TGTGCCAGCAGTTTATCGACTAGCGGGAGGGTCCGTAACAATGAGCAGTTCTTC. Its protein is CASSLSTSGRVRNNEQFF.

J is TRBJ2-5 and V is TRBV5-5; 9 positions agree with TRBD1. Germline loops: CDR1 SGHKS, CDR2 YYEKEE (reference sequence). The V and J ends lost 4 bases and 1 base, in that order; junction bases with no gene match: 8. CDR3 length: 16 residues. DNA for the CDR3: TGTGCCAGCAGCCGAAGACAGGGGGTGCCCCAAGAGACCCAGTACTTC. Its translation: CASSRRQGVPQETQYF.

The chain is built from TRBV19 and TRBJ2-2; 9 bases agree with TRBD1. CDR3 length: 14 amino acids. J gave up 4 bases and V 10 bases, and 7 bases lay outside the gene matches. Per the germline V gene, CDR1 is LNHDA and CDR2 is SQIVND (reference sequence). This CDR3 is CATNTGGVTGELFF. CDR3 DNA: TGTGCCACCAATACAGGGGGCGTCACCGGGGAGCTGTTTTTT.

The chain uses TRBV5-6 and TRBJ1-3; 7 nucleotides match TRBD1. This CDR3 contains 19 residues. Germline CDR1 reads SGHDT; CDR2 reads YYEEEE. V lost 4 bases and J lost 0; bases outside the gene matches: 16. This chain's CDR3 is CASSPQGGVRINSGNTIYF. CDR3 sequence (DNA): TGTGCCAGCAGCCCCCAGGGGGGGGTACGGATAAACTCTGGAAACACCATATATTTT.

V and J are TRBV7-9 and TRBJ1-1; D remains ambiguous. The CDR3 has 14 residues. Per the germline V gene, CDR1 is SEHNR and CDR2 is FQNEAQ (reference sequence). The V and J ends lost 1 base and 4 bases respectively, with 10 bases between them. CDR3 residues: CASSLVLGFTEAFF. CDR3 coding DNA: TGTGCCAGCAGCTTAGTTCTGGGGTTCACTGAAGCTTTCTTT.

The chain is built from TRBV5-6 and TRBJ2-7, with 7 bases that match TRBD2. Losses at the gene ends were 10 bases for V and 0 bases for J; bases not matched to a gene: 10. Per germline, CDR1 SGHDT and CDR2 YYEEEE. This CDR3 comprises 14 residues. This CDR3 reads CAASAGGTSYEQYF. The CDR3 DNA is TGTGCCGCATCAGCCGGGGGGACCTCCTACGAGCAGTACTTC.

This rearrangement joins TRBV5-4 to TRBJ2-7; the D gene is possibly TRBD1 (6 bases). This CDR3 is built from 14 residues. Germline V CDR1 and CDR2: SGHNT, YYREEE (reference sequence). V was clipped by 4 bases and J by 2 bases, with 13 bases between them. The CDR3 DNA is TGTGCCAGCAGCCCAGGGGTTCGGGCCTACGAGCAGTACTTC. Encoded protein: CASSPGVRAYEQYF.

The chain carries TRBV5-4 and TRBJ2-7, with a weak D call TRBD1 (5 bases). CDR3 length equals 14 residues. The V and J ends lost 4 bases and 1 base respectively, with 12 bases between them. Germline V gene lookup returns CDR1 SGHNT and CDR2 YYREEE (reference sequence). The CDR3 coding sequence is TGTGCCAGCAGCCAAACAGGTCTGTCCTACGAGCAGTACTTC. It translates to CASSQTGLSYEQYF.

The CDR3 nucleotides are TGTGCCCATCCCGGGACAACGGGGACTAGCGGGTACACAGATACGCAGTATTTT. Its protein is CAHPGTTGTSGYTDTQYF. The genes are TRBV21-1 and TRBJ2-3; the table's D call, TRBD2, was not checked against the DNA. TRBV21-1 has pseudogene status. The CDR3 contains 18 residues.